A single sample is the source of the 29 T cell receptor beta chains below, sequenced in a study of vaccination and CD4 T cells after COVID-19 (dated 2022 in TCRdb). Library preparation used PCR. The sequencer listed for this sample is Illumina iSeq 100. Using fastp at Q25 and MiXCR, TCRdb reprocessed the public reads and kept productive beta chains. Each entry merges the rows of one CDR3 protein and shows their most common DNA and genes. Here the sample has just over 20,000 distinct CDR3 sequences; around three fifths occur a single time. The ten largest clones take up 1.1% of the sample. This specimen was CD4+ T cells from blood, taken before SARS-CoV-2 vaccination. These receptor sequences come from a human donor who had recovered from COVID-19.

J is TRBJ1-2 and V is TRBV2; possibly TRBD1 for D (5 bases). V lost 5 bases, J lost 8 bases, and 15 bases lay in between. The CDR3 contains 13 residues. Germline values: CDR1 SNHLY, CDR2 FYNNEI. The CDR3 nucleotides are TGTGCCAGCAGTCACAGCCGGGGGGAGGGCTACACCTTC. Translation gives CASSHSRGEGYTF.

The V and J genes are TRBV20-1 and TRBJ2-7; 7 bases map to TRBD2. The CDR3 spans 15 residues. The V gene end was trimmed by 5 bases and the J gene end by 6 bases; junction bases not matched to a gene: 16. Germline CDR1 reads DFQATT; CDR2 reads SNEGSKA (reference sequence). CDR3 region: CSALGGLVGRVEQYF. The CDR3 DNA follows: TGCAGTGCTCTGGGTGGACTAGTGGGCAGGGTCGAGCAGTACTTC.

This clonotype has just a few counts. This sequence joins TRBV27 and TRBJ2-3, with 11 nucleotides matching TRBD2. Germline V gene sequence: CDR1 MNHEY, CDR2 SMNVEV (reference sequence). The CDR3 sequence is 16 residues long. Trimming took 8 bases from V and 0 from J; bases not matched to a gene: 7. This CDR3 is CASGKLAGASTDTQYF. CDR3 in DNA: TGTGCCAGCGGTAAACTAGCGGGGGCAAGCACAGATACGCAGTATTTT.

V is TRBV6-4 and J is TRBJ1-5; maybe TRBD1 (6 bases). Germline V gene lookup returns CDR1 MRHNA and CDR2 SNTAGT. The CDR3 contains 13 residues. V lost 7 bases, J lost 3 bases, and 10 bases lay in between. Written as DNA, the CDR3 is TGTGCCAGCAAGGACAGCCACAATCAGCCCCAGCATTTT. Its translation is CASKDSHNQPQHF.

The chain joins TRBV2 to TRBJ1-5; the D gene is possibly TRBD1 (5 bases). Germline V gene sequence: CDR1 SNHLY, CDR2 FYNNEI. The CDR3 totals 13 residues. V shed 7 bases and J shed 6 bases, with 13 bases lying between them. The CDR3 DNA follows: TGTGCCAGCACCCCTCGGGGGAGTCAGCCCCAGCATTTT. It encodes CASTPRGSQPQHF. Full variable domain (remainder filled in from reference TRBV2 and TRBJ1-5): EPEVTQTPSHQVTQMGQEVILRCVPISNHLYFYWYRQILGQKVEFLVSFYNNEISEKSEIFDDQFSVERPDGSNFTLKIRSTKLEDSAMYFCASTPRGSQPQHFGDGTRLSIL.

This clonotype has just a few counts. The V call is TRBV7-9, the J call TRBJ2-2; 11 bases align to TRBD2. The CDR3 has 15 residues. CDR1 is SEHNR, CDR2 FQNEAQ, per germline (reference sequence). Trimming cost V 2 bases and J 5 bases; bases outside gene matches: 1. The CDR3 DNA sequence: TGTGCCAGCAGCTTAAGACTAGCGGGGACCGGGGAGCTGTTTTTT. Translating it yields CASSLRLAGTGELFF.

This clonotype was observed a few times. The chain combines TRBV21-1 with TRBJ2-7; TRBD1, as called in the table, went unchecked against the DNA. TRBV21-1 is termed a pseudogene. The CDR3 is made up of 15 amino acids. This CDR3 is CASSSSKGDTDEQYF. Written as DNA, the CDR3 is TGTGCCAGCAGCTCCTCAAAGGGGGATACGGACGAGCAGTACTTC.

There are a few counts of this clonotype. The chain uses TRBV2 and TRBJ1-5; D gene ambiguous. CDR3 length: 13 amino acids. The ends were cut back, 3 bases at V and 6 bases at J, with 9 bases in the middle. CDR1 SNHLY and CDR2 FYNNEI come from the germline V gene. CDR3 residues: CASSEEGVQPQHF. In DNA, the CDR3 is TGTGCCAGCAGTGAGGAGGGAGTTCAGCCCCAGCATTTT.

The J gene is TRBJ2-7, the V gene TRBV11-1; D gene unclear. V lost 0 bases and J lost 0, with 9 bases in between. The CDR3 extends over 15 amino acids. Germline V gene data show CDR1 as SGHAT and CDR2 as FQDESV (reference sequence). The DNA for the CDR3 is TGTGCCAGCAGCTTAGCAGCAGAGAGCTCCTACGAGCAGTACTTC. As protein: CASSLAAESSYEQYF.

Points on this clonotype: Relative to the germline gene, one junction end is altered; a read error may explain this. The V gene is TRBV15, the J gene TRBJ1-4; no definite D call. This CDR3 has 13 amino acids. In germline, CDR1 is LNHNV, CDR2 YYDKDF (reference sequence). CDR3 sequence reads: CAISVVLNGKLFF. In DNA form, the CDR3 reads TGTGCCATCTCCGTTGTGTTAAATGGAAAACTGTTTTTT.

The V and J genes are TRBV20-1 and TRBJ2-7; 9 bases line up with TRBD2. CDR1 and CDR2 (germline): DFQATT, SNEGSKA (reference sequence). This CDR3 is 14 amino acids long. V was clipped by 6 bases and J by 3 bases; unmatched bases: 9. CDR3 residues: CSALWAGGNYEQYF. The CDR3 DNA follows: TGCAGTGCGCTATGGGCGGGAGGGAACTACGAGCAGTACTTC.

J is TRBJ2-3 and V is TRBV7-6; D call uncertain. CDR3 length equals 14 residues. V lost 2 bases to trimming and J lost 0 bases, with 6 bases between them. CDR1 SGHVS and CDR2 FNYEAQ come from the germline V gene. CDR3 residues: CASSLQSSTDTQYF. As DNA, the CDR3 is TGTGCCAGCAGCTTACAGTCTAGCACAGATACGCAGTATTTT.

The rearrangement uses TRBV2 and TRBJ2-5; 9 bases are shared with TRBD1. The germline gives CDR1 SNHLY, CDR2 FYNNEI. This CDR3 is built from 15 residues. The J segment lost 5 bases and the V segment lost 5 bases, leaving 9 bases of the junction unmatched. In DNA, the CDR3 is TGTGCCAGCAGTCAAAGGACAGGGGTATGGGAGACCCAGTACTTC. Amino acids: CASSQRTGVWETQYF.

The chain is built from TRBV7-9 and TRBJ1-1; D might be TRBD1 (6 bases). The CDR3 has 16 amino acids. Deletions cut 3 bases from V and 4 bases from J, with 18 bases between. The germline CDR1 and CDR2 sequences are SEHNR and FQNEAQ (reference sequence). CDR3 residues: CASSFHVGAGGTEAFF. In DNA form, the CDR3 reads TGTGCCAGCAGCTTTCATGTGGGGGCGGGTGGCACTGAAGCTTTCTTT.

The DNA of the CDR3 is TGCAGTGCTAGTCTCACCGGGACTAGCCATTCCGAGCAGTACTTC. Translating gives CSASLTGTSHSEQYF. The chain has TRBV20-1 and TRBJ2-7; 9 bases agree with TRBD2. This CDR3 comprises 15 residues. CDR1 and CDR2 (germline): DFQATT, SNEGSKA (reference sequence). Germline trimming cut 3 bases from V and 6 bases from J; bases unmatched to any gene: 12.

There are a few counts of this clonotype. The CDR3 DNA follows: TGTGCCAGCAGTTCGCCGACAGGGTCCCGGGGGGGTGGCTACACCTTC. Translating it yields CASSSPTGSRGGGYTF. This chain uses TRBV28 with TRBJ1-2; 7 bases are shared with TRBD1. V lost 4 bases and J lost 7; bases outside the gene matches: 15. Germline CDR1 is MDHEN and CDR2 is SYDVKM. The CDR3 is made up of 16 amino acids.

In this sample, this clonotype turned up a few times. This chain uses TRBV7-3 with TRBJ2-7; 12 nucleotides agree with TRBD2. The CDR3 runs to 18 residues. CDR1 is SGHTA, CDR2 FQGTGA, per germline. Losses at the gene ends were 2 bases for V and 0 bases for J; bases not matched to a gene: 8. CDR3 region: CASSLFPLAGGLSYEQYF. CDR3 DNA: TGTGCCAGCAGCTTATTCCCACTAGCGGGAGGCCTCTCCTACGAGCAGTACTTC.

This clonotype was seen a handful of times. The chain combines TRBV20-1 with TRBJ1-5; possible D gene TRBD1, 6 bases. V was pared by 2 bases and J by 5 bases, with 10 bases between. Germline V gene lookup returns CDR1 DFQATT and CDR2 SNEGSKA (reference sequence). The CDR3 is 13 residues long. CDR3 sequence: CSARKDRYQPQHF. CDR3 sequence (DNA): TGCAGTGCTAGAAAGGACAGATATCAGCCCCAGCATTTT.

The chain has TRBV25-1 and TRBJ1-1; D unclear. The CDR3 sequence is 12 residues long. Deletions cut 3 bases from V and 2 bases from J, with 4 bases between. CDR1 and CDR2 from the germline V gene are MGHDK and SYGVNS. This CDR3 reads CASSDPNTEAFF. The CDR3 DNA follows: TGTGCCAGCAGTGATCCAAACACTGAAGCTTTCTTT.

The V gene is TRBV27, the J gene TRBJ1-5, with 7 bases fitting TRBD1. Germline-derived CDR1 and CDR2 are MNHEY and SMNVEV (reference sequence). V was pared by 7 bases and J by 4 bases, with 10 bases of the junction left unmatched. CDR3 length: 15 residues. CDR3 DNA: TGTGCCAGCAAAGGGGGCAGGGGATTTAATCAGCCCCAGCATTTT. Translated: CASKGGRGFNQPQHF.

As DNA, the CDR3 is TGTGCCAGCAGCGCTACAGGGAGTCAGGGCTACACCTTC. This gives the protein CASSATGSQGYTF. V usage is TRBV7-3 and J usage is TRBJ1-2; D perhaps matches TRBD1 (6 bases). The CDR3 totals 13 residues. V was clipped by 5 bases and J by 8 bases, with 15 bases between them. Germline V gene lookup returns CDR1 SGHTA and CDR2 FQGTGA.

This clonotype was counted a few times. CDR3 coding DNA: TGTGCCAGCAGTGAATTTCGGGGGCTTGGCGGCAATCAGCCCCAGCATTTT. Its translation: CASSEFRGLGGNQPQHF. The chain is built from TRBV2 and TRBJ1-5; the D gene is possibly TRBD1 (6 bases). V was pared by 2 bases and J by 2 bases, with 16 bases between. Germline assignment: CDR1 SNHLY and CDR2 FYNNEI. The CDR3 is 17 residues long.

V and J are TRBV15 and TRBJ1-4; D is uncertain. The CDR3 consists of 13 residues. The germline CDR1 and CDR2 sequences are LNHNV and YYDKDF (reference sequence). V gave up 1 base and J gave up 8 bases, with 8 bases separating them. Here the CDR3 reads CATSRGQLEKLFF. The CDR3 bases are TGTGCCACCAGCAGAGGTCAGCTCGAAAAACTGTTTTTT.

In this sample, this clonotype turned up a few times. This chain links TRBV6-1 with TRBJ2-3; D may be TRBD2 (5 bases). Germline V gives CDR1 MNHNS, CDR2 SASEGT. V was pared by 4 bases and J by 0 bases, with 8 bases between. CDR3 length: 14 residues. CDR3 sequence: CASSGLASTDTQYF. CDR3 DNA: TGTGCCAGCAGTGGGCTAGCTAGCACAGATACGCAGTATTTT.

The CDR3 protein is CASSLLGGRPTDTQYF. The CDR3 DNA reads as TGTGCCAGCAGCTTATTAGGCGGGAGGCCCACAGATACGCAGTATTTT. This chain links TRBV7-3 with TRBJ2-3; 8 bases align to TRBD2. After removal of 2 bases from V and 2 bases from J, the junction contained 6 bases not matched to a gene. The CDR3 totals 16 residues. Per germline, CDR1 SGHTA and CDR2 FQGTGA.

The chain joins TRBV30 to TRBJ1-2; D is possibly TRBD1 (5 bases). This CDR3 has 13 residues. V was trimmed by 0 bases and J by 8 bases, leaving 13 bases between them. Germline V gene lookup returns CDR1 GTSNPN and CDR2 SVGIG (reference sequence). The CDR3 DNA reads as TGTGCCTGGAGTGTACATTTGGGGGTGGGCTACACCTTC. This sequence encodes CAWSVHLGVGYTF.

V usage is TRBV20-1 and J usage is TRBJ2-7, with 9 positions matching TRBD2. This CDR3 spans 13 amino acids. V lost 6 bases, J lost 4 bases, and 7 bases stayed unmatched. In germline, CDR1 is DFQATT, CDR2 SNEGSKA (reference sequence). CDR3 sequence reads: CSAAGLAPYEQYF. The CDR3 coding sequence is TGCAGTGCCGCGGGACTAGCACCGTACGAGCAGTACTTC.

Here the CDR3 DNA reads TGCGCCAGCAGCCATGGAGCGGGAGGGTCAGATACGCAGTATTTT. Protein: CASSHGAGGSDTQYF. The chain has TRBV4-3 and TRBJ2-3; 10 nucleotides agree with TRBD2. Trimming at V came to 3 bases and at J to 4 bases, leaving 4 bases not matched to a gene. The CDR3 runs to 15 residues. CDR1 is LGHNA and CDR2 is YSLEER in the germline V gene.

This clonotype was detected only once. The rearrangement links TRBV28 to TRBJ2-2; a weak D match, TRBD1 (6 bases). The CDR3 is 14 residues long. V was trimmed by 5 bases and J by 1 base, leaving 8 bases between them. In germline, CDR1 is MDHEN, CDR2 SYDVKM. CDR3 sequence: CASSPGENTGELFF. The CDR3 nucleotides read TGTGCCAGCAGTCCAGGGGAGAACACCGGGGAGCTGTTTTTT.